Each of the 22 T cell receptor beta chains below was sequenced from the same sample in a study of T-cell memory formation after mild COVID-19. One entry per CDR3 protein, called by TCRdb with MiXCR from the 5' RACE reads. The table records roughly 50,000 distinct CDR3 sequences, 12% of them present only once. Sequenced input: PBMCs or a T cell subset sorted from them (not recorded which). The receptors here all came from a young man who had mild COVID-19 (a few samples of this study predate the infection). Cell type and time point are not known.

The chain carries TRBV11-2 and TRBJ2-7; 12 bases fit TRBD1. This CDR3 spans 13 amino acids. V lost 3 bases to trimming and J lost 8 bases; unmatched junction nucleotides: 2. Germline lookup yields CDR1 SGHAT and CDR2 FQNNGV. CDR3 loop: CASSLGTGGKQYV. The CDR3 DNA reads TGTGCCAGCAGCTTGGGGACAGGGGGCAAGCAGTACGTC.

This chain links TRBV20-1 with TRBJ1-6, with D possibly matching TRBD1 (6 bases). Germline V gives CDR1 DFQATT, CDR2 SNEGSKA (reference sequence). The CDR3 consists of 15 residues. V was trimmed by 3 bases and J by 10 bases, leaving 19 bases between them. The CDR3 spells CSASDPGAAGSPLHF. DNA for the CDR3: TGCAGTGCTAGCGACCCAGGGGCCGCGGGATCACCCCTCCACTTT.

In DNA, the CDR3 is TGTGCCTGGAGTGTAAAGTCTAGTGGGGAGACCCAGTACTTC. Translation: CAWSVKSSGETQYF. The rearrangement joins TRBV30 to TRBJ2-5; D is undetermined. Germline CDR1 reads GTSNPN; CDR2 reads SVGIG (reference sequence). V lost 0 bases and J 5 bases, leaving 13 bases between the germline ends. The CDR3 runs 14 residues.

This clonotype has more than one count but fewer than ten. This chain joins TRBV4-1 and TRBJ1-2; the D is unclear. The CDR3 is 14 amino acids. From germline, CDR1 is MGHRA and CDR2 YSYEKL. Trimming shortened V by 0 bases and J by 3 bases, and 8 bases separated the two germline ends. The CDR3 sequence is CASSQDAAYYGYTF. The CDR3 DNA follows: TGCGCCAGCAGCCAAGACGCAGCCTACTATGGCTACACCTTC.

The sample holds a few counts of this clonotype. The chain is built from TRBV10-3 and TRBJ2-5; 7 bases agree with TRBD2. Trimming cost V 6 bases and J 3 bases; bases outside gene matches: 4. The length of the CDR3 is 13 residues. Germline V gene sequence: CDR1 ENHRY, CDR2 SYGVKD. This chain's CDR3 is CAIRWEGKETQYF. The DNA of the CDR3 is TGTGCCATCAGATGGGAGGGAAAAGAGACCCAGTACTTC.

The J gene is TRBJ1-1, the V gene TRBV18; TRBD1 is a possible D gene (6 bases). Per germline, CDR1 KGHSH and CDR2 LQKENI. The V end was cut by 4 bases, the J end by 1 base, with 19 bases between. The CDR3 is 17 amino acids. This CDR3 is CASSLLAGGPWNTEAFF. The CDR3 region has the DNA TGTGCCAGCTCACTCCTCGCCGGGGGCCCATGGAACACTGAAGCTTTCTTT.

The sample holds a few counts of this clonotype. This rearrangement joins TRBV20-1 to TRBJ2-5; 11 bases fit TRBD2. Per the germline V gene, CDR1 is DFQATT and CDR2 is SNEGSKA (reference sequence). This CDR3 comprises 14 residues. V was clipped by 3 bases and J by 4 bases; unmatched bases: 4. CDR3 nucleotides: TGCAGTGCTAGGGGACTAGCGGAGGGAGAGACCCAGTACTTC. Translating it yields CSARGLAEGETQYF.

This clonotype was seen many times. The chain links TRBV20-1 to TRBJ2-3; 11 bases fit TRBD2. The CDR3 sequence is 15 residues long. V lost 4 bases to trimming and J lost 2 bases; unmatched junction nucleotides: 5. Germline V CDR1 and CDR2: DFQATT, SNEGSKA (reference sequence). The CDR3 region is CSAKGTSGNTDTQYF. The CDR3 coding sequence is TGCAGTGCTAAAGGGACTAGCGGCAACACAGATACGCAGTATTTT.

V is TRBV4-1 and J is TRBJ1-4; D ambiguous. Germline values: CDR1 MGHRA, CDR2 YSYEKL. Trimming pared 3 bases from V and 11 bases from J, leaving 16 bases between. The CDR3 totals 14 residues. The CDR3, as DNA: TGCGCCAGCAGCCAGATAATGGACGGCTCGAAACTGTTTTTT. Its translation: CASSQIMDGSKLFF.

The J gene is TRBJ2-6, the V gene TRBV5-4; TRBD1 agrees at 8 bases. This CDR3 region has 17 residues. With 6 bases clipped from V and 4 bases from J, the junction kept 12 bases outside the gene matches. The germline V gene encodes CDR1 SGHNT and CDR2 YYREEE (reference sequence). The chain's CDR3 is CASTRGQGARGANVLTF. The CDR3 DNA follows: TGTGCCAGCACCCGGGGGCAGGGGGCGCGGGGGGCCAACGTCCTGACTTTC.

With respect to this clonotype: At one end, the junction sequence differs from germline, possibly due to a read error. CDR3 in amino acids: CDSRLQAEQFF. The DNA of the CDR3 is TGTGACAGCAGGCTGCAAGCTGAGCAGTTCTTC. V is TRBV7-8 and J is TRBJ2-1; the D is unclear. The CDR3 loop spans 11 amino acids. Germline V gives CDR1 SGHVS, CDR2 FQNEAQ.

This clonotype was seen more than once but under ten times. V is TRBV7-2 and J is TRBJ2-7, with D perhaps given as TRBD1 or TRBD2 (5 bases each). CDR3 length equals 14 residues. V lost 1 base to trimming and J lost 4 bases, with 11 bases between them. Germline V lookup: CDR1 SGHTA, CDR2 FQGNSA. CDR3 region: CASSLGDGRYEQYF. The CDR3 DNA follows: TGTGCCAGCAGCTTAGGGGACGGGCGTTACGAGCAGTACTTC. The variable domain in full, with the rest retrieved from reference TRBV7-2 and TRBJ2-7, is GAGVSQSPSNKVTEKGKDVELRCDPISGHTALYWYRQSLGQGLEFLIYFQGNSAPDKSGLPSDRFSAERTGGSVSTLTIQRTQQEDSAVYLCASSLGDGRYEQYFGPGTRLTVT.

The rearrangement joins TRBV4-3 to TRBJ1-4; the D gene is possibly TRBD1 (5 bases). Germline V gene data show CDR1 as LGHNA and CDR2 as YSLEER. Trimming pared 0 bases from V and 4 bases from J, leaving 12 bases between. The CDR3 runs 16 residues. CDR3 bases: TGCGCCAGCAGCCAAGAAGGGGCGGCGGGTAATGAAAAACTGTTTTTT. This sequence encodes CASSQEGAAGNEKLFF.

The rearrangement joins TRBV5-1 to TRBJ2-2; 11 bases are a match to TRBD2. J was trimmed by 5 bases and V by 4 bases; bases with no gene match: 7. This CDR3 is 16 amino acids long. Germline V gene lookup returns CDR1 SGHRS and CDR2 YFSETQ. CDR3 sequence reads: CASSVTSGGTTGELFF. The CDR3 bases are TGCGCCAGCAGCGTCACTAGCGGGGGTACGACCGGGGAGCTGTTTTTT.

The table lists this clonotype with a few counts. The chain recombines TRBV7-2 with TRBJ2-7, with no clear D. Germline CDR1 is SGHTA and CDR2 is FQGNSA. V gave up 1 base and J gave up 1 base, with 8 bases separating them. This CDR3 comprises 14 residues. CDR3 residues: CASSLGAGSYEQYV. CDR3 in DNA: TGTGCCAGCAGCTTAGGGGCAGGATCCTACGAGCAGTACGTC.

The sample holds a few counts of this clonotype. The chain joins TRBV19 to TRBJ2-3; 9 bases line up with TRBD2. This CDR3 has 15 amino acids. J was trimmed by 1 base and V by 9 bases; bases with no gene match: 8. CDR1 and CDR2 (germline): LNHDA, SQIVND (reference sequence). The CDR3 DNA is TGTGCCAGCACGAAGCGGGGGGCAGGCACAGATACGCAGTATTTT. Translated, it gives CASTKRGAGTDTQYF.

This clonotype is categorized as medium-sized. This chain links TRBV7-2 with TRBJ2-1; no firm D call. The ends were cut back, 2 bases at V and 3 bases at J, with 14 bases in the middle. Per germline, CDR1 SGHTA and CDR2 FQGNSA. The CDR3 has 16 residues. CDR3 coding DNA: TGTGCCAGCAGCTTATTTGGTAGGCTCTACTACAATGAGCAGTTCTTC. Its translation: CASSLFGRLYYNEQFF.

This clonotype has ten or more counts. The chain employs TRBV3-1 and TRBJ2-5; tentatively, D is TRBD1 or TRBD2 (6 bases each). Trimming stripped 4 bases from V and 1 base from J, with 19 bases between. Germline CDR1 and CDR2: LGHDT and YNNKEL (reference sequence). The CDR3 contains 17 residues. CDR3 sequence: CASSLLGGGGLQETQYF. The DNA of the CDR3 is TGTGCCAGCAGCCTCCTTGGGGGTGGGGGGCTCCAAGAGACCCAGTACTTC.

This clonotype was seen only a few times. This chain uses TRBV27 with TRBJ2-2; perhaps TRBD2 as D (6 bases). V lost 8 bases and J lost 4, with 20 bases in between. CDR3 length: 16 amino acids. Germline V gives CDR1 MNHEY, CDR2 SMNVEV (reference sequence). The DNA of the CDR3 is TGTGCCAGCCGGAGCCGACGCGGGGAAGGCACCGGGGAGCTGTTTTTT. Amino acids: CASRSRRGEGTGELFF.

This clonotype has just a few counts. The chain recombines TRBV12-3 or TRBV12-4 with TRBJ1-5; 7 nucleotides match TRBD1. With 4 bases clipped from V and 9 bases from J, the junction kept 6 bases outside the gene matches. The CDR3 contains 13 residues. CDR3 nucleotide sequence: TGTGCCAGCAGTTGGGGACAGCCATGGCCCCAGCATTTT. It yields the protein CASSWGQPWPQHF.

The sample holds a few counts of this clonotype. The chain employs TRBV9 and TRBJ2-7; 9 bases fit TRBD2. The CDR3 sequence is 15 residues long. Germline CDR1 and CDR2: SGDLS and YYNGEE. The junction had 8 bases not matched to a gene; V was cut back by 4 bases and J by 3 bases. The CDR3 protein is CASSPISGGYYEQYF. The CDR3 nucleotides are TGTGCCAGCAGCCCCATAAGCGGGGGGTACTACGAGCAGTACTTC.

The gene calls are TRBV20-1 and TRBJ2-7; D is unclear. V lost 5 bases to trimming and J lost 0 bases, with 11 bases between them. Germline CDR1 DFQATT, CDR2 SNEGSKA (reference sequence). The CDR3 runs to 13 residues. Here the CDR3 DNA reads TGCAGTGCTCCGGACGAGAGCTCCTACGAGCAGTACTTC. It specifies CSAPDESSYEQYF.